Presented here are 17 T cell receptor beta chains from one specimen sequenced in a study of HIV-infected patients and healthy controls. Whole blood was used without fractionation, so all unsorted peripheral T cells were included. Reverse transcription used about 500 ng RNA and constant-region primers for alpha and beta. Separate chain-specific third strand synthesis with multiplexing indices produced the alpha and beta libraries. Each CDR3 protein gets one entry after TCRdb re-called the 5' RACE reads with MiXCR. The sample gives about 13,000 distinct CDR3 sequences, about 11% of which show up once; nearly 6.5% is in the top ten. The material sequenced was blood. All receptors come from an adult in good health.

This clonotype was recorded only once. The V and J genes are TRBV5-1 and TRBJ1-1; D is unresolved. The V end lost 4 bases, the J end lost 2 bases, and 15 bases lay between the germline ends. Germline lookup yields CDR1 SGHRS and CDR2 YFSETQ. The CDR3 sequence is 15 residues long. The CDR3 nucleotides are TGCGCCAGCAGCGCGCCCATCGGGTCCAACACTGAAGCTTTCTTT. Its translation is CASSAPIGSNTEAFF.

This clonotype was seen ten or more times. The rearrangement uses TRBV7-8 and TRBJ2-1; no definite D call. The CDR3 spans 12 residues. CDR1 is SGHVS and CDR2 is FQNEAQ in the germline V gene. Trimming left V 5 bases short and J 3 bases short, with 5 bases between. CDR3 in DNA: TGTGCCAGCAGCCGACTCTACAATGAGCAGTTCTTC. As protein: CASSRLYNEQFF.

Many counts were recorded for this clonotype. The V gene is TRBV7-9, the J gene TRBJ1-4; D call uncertain. The CDR3 contains 14 residues. V was shortened by 5 bases and J by 8 bases, with 15 bases between the two germline ends. The germline CDR1 and CDR2 sequences are SEHNR and FQNEAQ (reference sequence). For the CDR3, the DNA is TGTGCCAGCAGCCCGGGAGGGCCAGGAGAAAAACTGTTTTTT. The encoded protein is CASSPGGPGEKLFF.

This clonotype came up a few times. V is TRBV18 and J is TRBJ1-4; D is uncertain. CDR1 and CDR2 (germline): KGHSH, LQKENI. Trimming shortened V by 2 bases and J by 0 bases, and 7 bases separated the two germline ends. The CDR3 loop spans 15 amino acids. This CDR3 reads CASSPRAATNEKLFF. Written as DNA, the CDR3 is TGTGCCAGCTCACCAAGGGCAGCAACTAATGAAAAACTGTTTTTT.

In this sample, this clonotype is medium-sized. This chain joins TRBV20-1 and TRBJ2-5; tentative D call: TRBD2 (5 bases). Between the trimmed V and J ends, which lost 3 bases and 11 bases, there was a span of 10 bases. Looked up from germline, CDR1 is DFQATT and CDR2 is SNEGSKA (reference sequence). The CDR3 length is 10 residues. For the CDR3, the DNA is TGCAGTGCTAGTAGAGGGAAACAGTACTTC. It codes for CSASRGKQYF.

The chain employs TRBV6-5 and TRBJ2-7; D perhaps matches TRBD1 (5 bases). The CDR3 consists of 13 residues. Germline CDR1 is MNHEY and CDR2 is SVGAGI. Trimming pared 0 bases from V and 7 bases from J, leaving 10 bases between. CDR3 sequence: CASSYSLDMEQYF. CDR3 DNA: TGTGCCAGCAGTTACTCACTGGACATGGAGCAGTACTTC.

This clonotype is deemed medium-sized. The chain recombines TRBV6-1 with TRBJ1-5, with a possible D match to TRBD1 (5 bases). V lost 3 bases and J 7 bases, leaving 16 bases between the germline ends. This CDR3 comprises 15 residues. Germline-derived CDR1 and CDR2 are MNHNS and SASEGT. The CDR3 DNA sequence: TGTGCCAGCAGTGAGTTCGGGGCGGGCGGACAGCCCCAGCATTTT. Translating gives CASSEFGAGGQPQHF.

In this sample, this clonotype turned up many times. DNA for the CDR3: TGCAGCGTTGAAAGGTTGGACAGGGACTACGAGCAGTACTTC. Amino acids: CSVERLDRDYEQYF. V is TRBV29-1 and J is TRBJ2-7; 8 bases are shared with TRBD1. The V gene's germline CDR1 is SQVTM and CDR2 ANQGSEA. Unmatched junction bases numbered 6, after V lost 2 bases and J lost 3 bases. The CDR3 contains 14 residues.

The gene calls are TRBV3-1 and TRBJ2-7; no clear D. V was shortened by 3 bases and J by 0 bases, with 9 bases between the two germline ends. Looked up from germline, CDR1 is LGHDT and CDR2 is YNNKEL (reference sequence). The length of the CDR3 is 14 residues. The CDR3 nucleotides read TGTGCCAGCAGCCAGACGTCAGTCTCCTACGAGCAGTACTTC. Its protein product is CASSQTSVSYEQYF.

This clonotype occurred many times. The rearrangement links TRBV29-1 to TRBJ2-1, with 10 nucleotides matching TRBD2. Germline CDR1 and CDR2: SQVTM and ANQGSEA. The CDR3 runs 16 residues. V dropped 0 bases and J dropped 0; count of bases not matched to a gene: 2. CDR3 DNA sequence: TGCAGCGTTGAAGACCTAGCGGGGGTCTCCTACAATGAGCAGTTCTTC. Protein product: CSVEDLAGVSYNEQFF.

This clonotype ranks as medium-sized. The chain carries TRBV28 and TRBJ1-5; D not certain. Germline V lookup: CDR1 MDHEN, CDR2 SYDVKM. The CDR3 has 13 residues. Trimming stripped 3 bases from V and 4 bases from J, with 7 bases between. CDR3 sequence: CASSFGRNQPQHF. Written as DNA, the CDR3 is TGTGCCAGCAGTTTTGGGAGGAATCAGCCCCAGCATTTT. The full variable domain, completed using reference TRBV28 and TRBJ1-5, is DVKVTQSSRYLVKRTGEKVFLECVQDMDHENMFWYRQDPGLGLRLIYFSYDVKMKEKGDIPEGYSVSREKKERFSLILESASTNQTSMYLCASSFGRNQPQHFGDGTRLSIL.

The CDR3 nucleotides are TGTGCCAGTAGTAAGACCGGGGACACTGAAGCTTTCTTT. Its translation is CASSKTGDTEAFF. The chain is built from TRBV19 and TRBJ1-1, with D unclear. Germline values: CDR1 LNHDA, CDR2 SQIVND (reference sequence). V lost 4 bases and J 3 bases, leaving 9 bases between the germline ends. This CDR3 contains 13 residues.

At least ten counts were recorded for this clonotype. This chain joins TRBV12-3 or TRBV12-4 and TRBJ2-1, with D perhaps assigned TRBD1 or TRBD2 (5 bases each). The V and J ends lost 2 bases and 12 bases respectively, with 17 bases between them. The CDR3 contains 14 residues. The CDR3 bases are TGTGCCAGCAGTTTAAACTTGGTCTGGGACGGGCAGTTCTTC. Translation gives CASSLNLVWDGQFF.

By share, this clonotype counts as medium-sized (0.01 to 0.1%). J is TRBJ2-1 and V is TRBV12-3 or TRBV12-4, with D uncertain. The CDR3 spans 14 residues. Trimming removed 6 bases from V and 3 bases from J, with 12 bases in between. The CDR3 nucleotides are TGTGCCAGCAGCCCCTTCGGGTACTACAATGAGCAGTTCTTC. Translated: CASSPFGYYNEQFF.

This clonotype has ten or more counts. The chain uses TRBV30 and TRBJ1-4, with D tentatively TRBD1 (5 bases). The CDR3 covers 16 residues. V lost 7 bases to trimming and J lost 7 bases, with 25 bases between them. Germline-derived CDR1 and CDR2 are GTSNPN and SVGIG (reference sequence). CDR3 sequence reads: CAFIDPTASYLEKLFF. As DNA, the CDR3 is TGTGCCTTCATAGACCCGACAGCTTCCTACCTTGAAAAACTGTTTTTT.

This clonotype counts as medium-sized (0.01 to 0.1%). The chain links TRBV4-1 to TRBJ2-1; 11 bases are a match to TRBD2. CDR3 length: 17 amino acids. Germline V CDR1 and CDR2: MGHRA, YSYEKL. The J segment lost 6 bases and the V segment lost 5 bases, leaving 12 bases of the junction unmatched. The CDR3 region is CASSSMSGTSGFNEQFF. CDR3 nucleotides: TGCGCCAGCAGCTCTATGTCCGGGACTAGCGGTTTCAATGAGCAGTTCTTC.

This clonotype is judged medium-sized. V is TRBV24-1 and J is TRBJ1-1, with D unresolved. CDR1 is KGHDR and CDR2 is SFDVKD in the germline V gene. V lost 4 bases, J lost 5 bases, and 10 bases lay in between. The length of the CDR3 is 13 residues. The CDR3 loop reads CATSDHLGTEAFF. The CDR3 DNA reads TGTGCCACCAGTGACCACCTGGGAACTGAAGCTTTCTTT.